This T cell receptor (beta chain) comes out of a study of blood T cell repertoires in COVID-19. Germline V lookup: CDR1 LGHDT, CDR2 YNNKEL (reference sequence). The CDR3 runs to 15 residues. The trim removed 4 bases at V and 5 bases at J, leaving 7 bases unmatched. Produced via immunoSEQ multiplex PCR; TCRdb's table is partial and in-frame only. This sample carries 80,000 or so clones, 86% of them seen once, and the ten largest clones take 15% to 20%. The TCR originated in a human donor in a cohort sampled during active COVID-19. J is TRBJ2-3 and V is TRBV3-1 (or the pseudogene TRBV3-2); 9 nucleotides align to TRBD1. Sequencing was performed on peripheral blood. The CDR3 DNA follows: TGTGCCAGCAGCCCCGGACAGGGGAATGGAGATACGCAGTATTTT. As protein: CASSPGQGNGDTQYF.